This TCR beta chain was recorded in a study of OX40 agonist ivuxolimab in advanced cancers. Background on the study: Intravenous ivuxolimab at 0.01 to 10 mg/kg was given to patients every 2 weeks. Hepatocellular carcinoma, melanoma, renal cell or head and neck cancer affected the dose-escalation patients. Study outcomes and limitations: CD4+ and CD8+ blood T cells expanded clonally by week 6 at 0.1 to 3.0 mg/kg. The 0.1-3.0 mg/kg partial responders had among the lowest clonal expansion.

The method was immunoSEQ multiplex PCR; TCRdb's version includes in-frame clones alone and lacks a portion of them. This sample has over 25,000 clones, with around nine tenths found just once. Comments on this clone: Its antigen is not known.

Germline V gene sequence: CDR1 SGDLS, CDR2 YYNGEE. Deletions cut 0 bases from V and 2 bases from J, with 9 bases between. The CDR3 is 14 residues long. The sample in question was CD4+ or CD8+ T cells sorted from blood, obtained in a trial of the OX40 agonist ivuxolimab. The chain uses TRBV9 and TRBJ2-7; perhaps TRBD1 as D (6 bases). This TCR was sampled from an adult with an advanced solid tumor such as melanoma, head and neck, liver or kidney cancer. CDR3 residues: CASSVAQGTYEQYF. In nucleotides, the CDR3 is TGTGCCAGCAGCGTAGCGCAGGGGACCTACGAGCAGTACTTC.